This T cell receptor beta chain comes out of a study of blood T cells in healthy people across ages. Approximately 9.2 milliliters was the volume of peripheral blood drawn from each donor. Germline CDR1 is MNHEY and CDR2 is SVGEGT. CDR3 length: 12 amino acids. Trimming pared 7 bases from V and 5 bases from J, leaving 11 bases between. Study results and limitations: Total diversity from one million sequenced T cells was likely underestimated. Comparison with aged donors showed that long-lived donors had more naive CD4+ cells and higher diversity.

Together with a sample-barcoded 5' primer, a J-beta primer mix was included in a second PCR lasting roughly 6 to 12 cycles. A tag from a template-switch adaptor with 12 random nucleotides marked each cDNA molecule. TCRdb recomputed calls from the 5' RACE reads with MiXCR, one row per CDR3 protein. Of around 1,900,000 distinct CDR3 sequences in the sample, roughly two fifths were seen once. A note on this clonotype: Antigen unknown.

The rearrangement joins TRBV6-2 or TRBV6-3 to TRBJ1-2; TRBD1 is a possible D gene (5 bases). This TCR came from a human donor in good health. The material sequenced was blood. The CDR3 region is CASKGLGYGYTF. CDR3 DNA: TGTGCCAGCAAGGGACTGGGGTATGGCTACACCTTC.